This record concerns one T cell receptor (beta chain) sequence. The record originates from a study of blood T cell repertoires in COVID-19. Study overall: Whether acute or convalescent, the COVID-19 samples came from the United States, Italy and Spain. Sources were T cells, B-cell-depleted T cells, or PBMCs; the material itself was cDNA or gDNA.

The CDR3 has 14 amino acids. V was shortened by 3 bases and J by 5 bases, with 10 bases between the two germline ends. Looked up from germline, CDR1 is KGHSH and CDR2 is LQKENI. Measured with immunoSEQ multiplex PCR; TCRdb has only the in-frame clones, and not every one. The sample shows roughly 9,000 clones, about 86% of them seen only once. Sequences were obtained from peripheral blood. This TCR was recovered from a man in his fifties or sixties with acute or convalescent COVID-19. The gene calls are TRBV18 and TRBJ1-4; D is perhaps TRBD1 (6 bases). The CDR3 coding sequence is TGTGCCAGCTCACCGGGGGCTCTCAATGAAAAACTGTTTTTT. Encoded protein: CASSPGALNEKLFF.